This TCR beta chain was documented in a study of blood T cell repertoires in COVID-19. Whole-study context: Samples came from the United States, Italy and Spain, spanning acute and convalescent COVID-19. PBMCs, B-cell-depleted T cells, or T cells provided the cDNA or gDNA that made up the material.

Participants were placed into cohorts based on the clinical history they reported. Under the authors' procedure: Amplification of reference gene primers provided the estimated nucleated cell counts. Method: immunoSEQ multiplex PCR; TCRdb's copy keeps in-frame clones and lacks some. That table gives V, J and clone size, and the DNA gave D and trimming. The sample includes hundreds of thousands of clones, approximately 83% of them seen just once. The sequencing input was PBMCs or T cells enriched from blood (not recorded which). The TCR originated in a woman aged 40 to 50 with acute COVID-19.

Written as DNA, the CDR3 is TGTGCCAGCAGCTTCAACAGGGATGAAAACACCATATATTTT. The encoded protein is CASSFNRDENTIYF. The chain employs TRBV7-9 and TRBJ1-3, with TRBD1 as a possible D gene (6 bases). This CDR3 has 14 amino acids. CDR1 and CDR2 from the germline V gene are SEHNR and FQNEAQ (reference sequence). Trimming took off 3 bases at V and 6 bases at J, with 12 bases between the two ends.